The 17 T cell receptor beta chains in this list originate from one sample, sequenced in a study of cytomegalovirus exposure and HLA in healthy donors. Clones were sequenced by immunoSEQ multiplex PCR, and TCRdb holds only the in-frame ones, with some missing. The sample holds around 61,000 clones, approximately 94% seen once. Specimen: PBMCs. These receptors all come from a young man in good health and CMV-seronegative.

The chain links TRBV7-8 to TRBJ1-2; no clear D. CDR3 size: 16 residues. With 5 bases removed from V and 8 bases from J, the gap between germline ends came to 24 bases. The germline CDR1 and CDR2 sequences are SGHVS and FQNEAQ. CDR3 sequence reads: CASSGESGPPEGGYTF. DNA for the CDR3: TGTGCCAGCAGCGGGGAGTCGGGTCCCCCGGAAGGGGGCTACACCTTC.

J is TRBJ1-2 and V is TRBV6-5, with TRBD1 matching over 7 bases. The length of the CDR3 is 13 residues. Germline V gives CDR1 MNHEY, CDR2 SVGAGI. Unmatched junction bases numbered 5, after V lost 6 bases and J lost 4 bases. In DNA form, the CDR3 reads TGTGCCAGCAGAGAACAGGGGCCCTATGGCTACACCTTC. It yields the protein CASREQGPYGYTF.

The CDR3 is CASSMVQNEQFF. The CDR3 coding sequence is TGTGCCAGTAGTATGGTCCAGAATGAGCAGTTCTTC. V and J are TRBV19 and TRBJ2-1; D not certain. V was pared by 3 bases and J by 7 bases, with 7 bases between. CDR1 is LNHDA, CDR2 SQIVND, per germline (reference sequence). This CDR3 comprises 12 residues.

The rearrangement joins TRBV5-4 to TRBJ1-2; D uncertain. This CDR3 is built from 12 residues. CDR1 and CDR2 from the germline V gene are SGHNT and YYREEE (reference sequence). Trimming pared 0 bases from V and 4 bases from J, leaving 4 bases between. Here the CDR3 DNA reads TGTGCCAGCAGCTTGGACGGCTATGGCTACACCTTC. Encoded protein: CASSLDGYGYTF.

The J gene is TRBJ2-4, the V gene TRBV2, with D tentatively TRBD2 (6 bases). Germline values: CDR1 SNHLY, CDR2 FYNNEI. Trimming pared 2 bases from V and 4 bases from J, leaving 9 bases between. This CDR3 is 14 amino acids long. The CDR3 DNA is TGTGCCAGCAGTGAACGGCGGGAAAAAAACATTCAGTACTTC. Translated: CASSERREKNIQYF.

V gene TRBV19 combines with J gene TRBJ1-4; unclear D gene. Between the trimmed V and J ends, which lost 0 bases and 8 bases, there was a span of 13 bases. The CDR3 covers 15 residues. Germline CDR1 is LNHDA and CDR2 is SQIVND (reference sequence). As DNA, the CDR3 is TGTGCCAGTAGTATAGAAGCAGGATTACGGGAAAAACTGTTTTTT. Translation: CASSIEAGLREKLFF.

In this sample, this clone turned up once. The CDR3 DNA reads as TGTGCCAGCACTTCCGGTTTGGGGCTCTACAATGAGCAGTTCTTC. Its protein product is CASTSGLGLYNEQFF. The chain couples TRBV7-2 to TRBJ2-1, with a weak D call TRBD1 (5 bases). This CDR3 region has 15 residues. The germline CDR1 and CDR2 sequences are SGHTA and FQGNSA. V was cut by 7 bases and J by 3 bases, with 16 bases left in between.

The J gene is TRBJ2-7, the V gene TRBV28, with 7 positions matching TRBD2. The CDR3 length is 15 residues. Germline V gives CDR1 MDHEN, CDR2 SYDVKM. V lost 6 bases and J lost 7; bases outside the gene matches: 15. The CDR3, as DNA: TGTGCCAGCAGCCAATTTGGGGGGGAGGTAGAAGAGCAGTACTTC. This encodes CASSQFGGEVEEQYF.

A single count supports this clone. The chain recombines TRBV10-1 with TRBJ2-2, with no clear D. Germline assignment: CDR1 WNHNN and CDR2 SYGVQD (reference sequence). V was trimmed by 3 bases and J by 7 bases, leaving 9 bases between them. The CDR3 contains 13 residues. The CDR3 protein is CASSDPRVGELFF. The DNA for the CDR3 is TGCGCCAGCAGTGATCCTCGGGTCGGGGAGCTGTTTTTT.

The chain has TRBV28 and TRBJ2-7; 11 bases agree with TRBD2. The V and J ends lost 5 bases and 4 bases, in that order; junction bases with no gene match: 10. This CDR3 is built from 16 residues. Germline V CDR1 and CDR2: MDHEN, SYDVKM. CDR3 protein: CASSPPRLAGRYEQYF. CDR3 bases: TGTGCCAGCAGTCCGCCCCGACTAGCGGGAAGGTACGAGCAGTACTTC.

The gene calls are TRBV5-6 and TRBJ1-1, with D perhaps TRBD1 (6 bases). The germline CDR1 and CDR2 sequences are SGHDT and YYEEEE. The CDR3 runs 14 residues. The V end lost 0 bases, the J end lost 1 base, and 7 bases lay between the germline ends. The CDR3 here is CASSLGTENTEAFF. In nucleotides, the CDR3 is TGTGCCAGCAGCTTGGGGACAGAGAACACTGAAGCTTTCTTT.

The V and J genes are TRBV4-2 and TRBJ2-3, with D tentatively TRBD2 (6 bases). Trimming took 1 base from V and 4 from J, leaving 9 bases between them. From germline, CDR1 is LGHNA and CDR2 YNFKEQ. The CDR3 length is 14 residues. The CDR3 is CASSQGREADTQYF. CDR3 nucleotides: TGTGCCAGCAGCCAAGGAAGGGAGGCAGATACGCAGTATTTT.

The CDR3 nucleotides are TGTGCCAGCAGTACACAGACAGGGGGCACAGATACGCAGTATTTT. Encoded protein: CASSTQTGGTDTQYF. This chain joins TRBV28 and TRBJ2-3; 8 positions match TRBD1. The V gene end was trimmed by 5 bases and the J gene end by 1 base; junction bases not matched to a gene: 5. This CDR3 has 15 residues. Germline CDR1 reads MDHEN; CDR2 reads SYDVKM.

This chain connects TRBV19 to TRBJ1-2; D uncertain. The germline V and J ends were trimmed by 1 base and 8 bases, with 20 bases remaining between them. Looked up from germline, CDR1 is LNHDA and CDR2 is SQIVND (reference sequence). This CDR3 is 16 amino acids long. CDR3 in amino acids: CASSIVGGGRSRGYTF. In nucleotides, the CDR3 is TGTGCCAGTAGTATAGTCGGTGGAGGCAGGTCGCGGGGCTACACCTTC.

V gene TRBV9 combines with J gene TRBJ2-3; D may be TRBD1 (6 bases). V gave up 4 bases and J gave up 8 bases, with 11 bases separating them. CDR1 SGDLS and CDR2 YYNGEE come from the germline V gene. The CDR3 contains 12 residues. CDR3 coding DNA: TGTGCCAGCAGCCCGAGGGGGAGTACGCAGTATTTT. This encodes CASSPRGSTQYF. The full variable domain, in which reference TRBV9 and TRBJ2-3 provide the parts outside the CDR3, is DSGVTQTPKHLITATGQRVTLRCSPRSGDLSVYWYQQSLDQGLQFLIQYYNGEERAKGNILERFSAQQFPDLHSELNLSSLELGDSALYFCASSPRGSTQYFGPGTRLTVL.

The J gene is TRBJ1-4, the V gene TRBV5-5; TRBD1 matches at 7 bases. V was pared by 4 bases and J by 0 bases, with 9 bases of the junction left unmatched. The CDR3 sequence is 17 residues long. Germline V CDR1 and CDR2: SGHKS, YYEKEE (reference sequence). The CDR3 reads CASSLTLTGATNEKLFF. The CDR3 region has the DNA TGTGCCAGCAGCCTAACACTAACAGGGGCAACTAATGAAAAACTGTTTTTT.

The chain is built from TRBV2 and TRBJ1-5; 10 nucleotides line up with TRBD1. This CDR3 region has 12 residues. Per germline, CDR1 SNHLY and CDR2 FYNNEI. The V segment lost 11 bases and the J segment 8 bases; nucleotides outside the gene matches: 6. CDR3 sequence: CAGGQGDKPQHF. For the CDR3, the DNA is TGTGCCGGCGGACAGGGGGATAAGCCCCAGCATTTT.